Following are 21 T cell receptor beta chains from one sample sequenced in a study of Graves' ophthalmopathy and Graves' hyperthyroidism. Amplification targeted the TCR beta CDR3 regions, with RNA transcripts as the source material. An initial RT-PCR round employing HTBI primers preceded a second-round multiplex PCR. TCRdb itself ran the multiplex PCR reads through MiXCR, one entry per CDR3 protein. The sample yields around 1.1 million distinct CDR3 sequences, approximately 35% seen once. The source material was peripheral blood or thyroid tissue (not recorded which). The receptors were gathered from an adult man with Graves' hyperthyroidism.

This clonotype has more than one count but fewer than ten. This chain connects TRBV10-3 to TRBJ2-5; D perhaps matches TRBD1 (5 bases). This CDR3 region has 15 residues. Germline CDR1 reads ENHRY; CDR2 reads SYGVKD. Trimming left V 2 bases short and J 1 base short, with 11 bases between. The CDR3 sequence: CAISEVDQGQETQYF. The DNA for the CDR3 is TGTGCCATCAGTGAGGTCGACCAGGGCCAAGAGACCCAGTACTTC.

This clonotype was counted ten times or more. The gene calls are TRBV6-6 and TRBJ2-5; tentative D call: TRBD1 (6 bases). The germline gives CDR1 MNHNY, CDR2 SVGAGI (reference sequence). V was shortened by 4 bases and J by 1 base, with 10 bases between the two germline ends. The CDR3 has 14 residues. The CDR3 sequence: CASSSGQTQETQYF. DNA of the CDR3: TGTGCCAGCAGTTCCGGACAGACCCAAGAGACCCAGTACTTC.

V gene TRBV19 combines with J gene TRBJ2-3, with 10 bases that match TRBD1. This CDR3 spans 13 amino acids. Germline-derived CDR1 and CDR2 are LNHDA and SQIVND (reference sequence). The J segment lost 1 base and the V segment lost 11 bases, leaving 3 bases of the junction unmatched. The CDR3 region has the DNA TGTGCCGCCGGGACAGGGGGCACAGATACGCAGTATTTT. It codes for CAAGTGGTDTQYF.

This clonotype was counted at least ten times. CDR3 DNA sequence: TGTGCCAGCAGCTTAACAGGGCAGGCTGAGCAGTACTTC. Amino acids: CASSLTGQAEQYF. The V gene is TRBV7-3, the J gene TRBJ2-7; no definite D call. The CDR3 consists of 13 residues. The germline gives CDR1 SGHTA, CDR2 FQGTGA. V was trimmed by 0 bases and J by 7 bases, leaving 10 bases between them.

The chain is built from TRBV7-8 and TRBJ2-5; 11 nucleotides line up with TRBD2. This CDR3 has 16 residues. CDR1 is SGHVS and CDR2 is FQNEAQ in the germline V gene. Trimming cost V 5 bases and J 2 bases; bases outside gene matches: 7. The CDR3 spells CASSPPRTSGQETQYF. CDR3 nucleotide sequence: TGTGCCAGCAGCCCCCCTCGGACTAGCGGGCAAGAGACCCAGTACTTC.

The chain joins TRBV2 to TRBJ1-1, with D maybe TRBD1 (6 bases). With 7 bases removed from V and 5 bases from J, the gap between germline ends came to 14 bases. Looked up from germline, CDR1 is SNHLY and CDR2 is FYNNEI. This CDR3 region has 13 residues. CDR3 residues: CASKGGAGTEAFF. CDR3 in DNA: TGTGCCAGCAAGGGGGGCGCGGGTACTGAAGCTTTCTTT.

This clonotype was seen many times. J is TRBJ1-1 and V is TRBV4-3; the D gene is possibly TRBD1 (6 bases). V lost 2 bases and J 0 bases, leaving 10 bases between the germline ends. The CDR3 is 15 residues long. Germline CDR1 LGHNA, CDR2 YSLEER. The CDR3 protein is CASSQLTGLNTEAFF. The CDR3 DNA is TGCGCCAGCAGCCAACTGACAGGACTGAACACTGAAGCTTTCTTT.

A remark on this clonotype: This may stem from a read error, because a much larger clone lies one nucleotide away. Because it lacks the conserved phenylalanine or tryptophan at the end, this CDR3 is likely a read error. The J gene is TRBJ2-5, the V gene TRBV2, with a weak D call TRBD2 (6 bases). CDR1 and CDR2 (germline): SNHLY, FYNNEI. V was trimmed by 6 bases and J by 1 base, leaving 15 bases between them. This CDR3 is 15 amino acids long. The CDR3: CASSLAARSQETQYS. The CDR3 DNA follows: TGTGCCAGCAGCTTAGCGGCTCGGAGCCAAGAGACCCAGTACTCC.

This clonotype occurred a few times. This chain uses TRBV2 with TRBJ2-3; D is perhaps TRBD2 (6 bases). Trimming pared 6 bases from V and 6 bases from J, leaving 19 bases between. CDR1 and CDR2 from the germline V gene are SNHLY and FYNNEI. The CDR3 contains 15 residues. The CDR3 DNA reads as TGTGCCAGCAGCTTAGGGGAGGACCCTGCGGATACGCAGTATTTT. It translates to CASSLGEDPADTQYF.

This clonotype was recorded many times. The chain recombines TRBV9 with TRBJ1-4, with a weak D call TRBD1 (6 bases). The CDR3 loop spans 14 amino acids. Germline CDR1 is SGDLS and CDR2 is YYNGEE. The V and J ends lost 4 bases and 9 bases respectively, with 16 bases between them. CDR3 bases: TGTGCCAGCAGCCTGAGACAGGAAGCAAAAAAACTGTTTTTT. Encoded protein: CASSLRQEAKKLFF. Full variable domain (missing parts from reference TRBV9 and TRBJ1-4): DSGVTQTPKHLITATGQRVTLRCSPRSGDLSVYWYQQSLDQGLQFLIQYYNGEERAKGNILERFSAQQFPDLHSELNLSSLELGDSALYFCASSLRQEAKKLFFGSGTQLSVL.

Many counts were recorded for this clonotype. CDR3 nucleotides: TGTGCCAGCAGCCAAGGCAGAACTAACTATGGCTACACCTTC. This sequence encodes CASSQGRTNYGYTF. This rearrangement joins TRBV4-2 to TRBJ1-2; D not certain. The CDR3 is 14 amino acids. The V gene lost 1 base and the J gene lost 0 bases, with 6 bases spanning the gap. In germline, CDR1 is LGHNA, CDR2 YNFKEQ.

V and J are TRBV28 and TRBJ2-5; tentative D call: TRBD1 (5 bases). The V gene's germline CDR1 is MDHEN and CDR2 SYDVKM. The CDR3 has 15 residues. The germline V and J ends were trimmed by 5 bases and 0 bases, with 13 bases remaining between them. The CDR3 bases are TGTGCCAGCAGTCAGTCAGGGTGGTACCAAGAGACCCAGTACTTC. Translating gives CASSQSGWYQETQYF.

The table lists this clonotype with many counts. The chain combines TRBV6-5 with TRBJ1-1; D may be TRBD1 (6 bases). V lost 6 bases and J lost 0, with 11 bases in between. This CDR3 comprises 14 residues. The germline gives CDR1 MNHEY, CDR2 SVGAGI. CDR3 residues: CASSQDSMNTEAFF. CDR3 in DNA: TGTGCCAGCAGCCAGGACAGTATGAACACTGAAGCTTTCTTT.

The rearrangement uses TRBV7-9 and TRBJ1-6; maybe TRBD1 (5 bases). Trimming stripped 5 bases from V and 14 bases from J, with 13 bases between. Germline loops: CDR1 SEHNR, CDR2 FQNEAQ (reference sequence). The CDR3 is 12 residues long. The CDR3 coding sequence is TGTGCCAGCAGCCCGCGGGGCAGGGCCCTCCACTTT. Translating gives CASSPRGRALHF.

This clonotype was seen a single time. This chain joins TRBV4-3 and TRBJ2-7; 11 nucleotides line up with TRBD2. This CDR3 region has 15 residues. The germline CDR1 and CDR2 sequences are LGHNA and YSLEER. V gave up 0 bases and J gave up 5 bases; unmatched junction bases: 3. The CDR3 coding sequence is TGCGCCAGCAGCCAAGAACTAGCGGGAGACCACGAGCAGTACTTC. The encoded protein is CASSQELAGDHEQYF.

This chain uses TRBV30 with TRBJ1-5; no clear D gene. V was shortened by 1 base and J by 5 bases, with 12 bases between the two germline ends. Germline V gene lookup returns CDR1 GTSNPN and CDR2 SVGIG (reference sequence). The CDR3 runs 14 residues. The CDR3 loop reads CAWSDNLPDQPQHF. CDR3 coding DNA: TGTGCCTGGAGTGACAATCTTCCCGATCAGCCCCAGCATTTT.

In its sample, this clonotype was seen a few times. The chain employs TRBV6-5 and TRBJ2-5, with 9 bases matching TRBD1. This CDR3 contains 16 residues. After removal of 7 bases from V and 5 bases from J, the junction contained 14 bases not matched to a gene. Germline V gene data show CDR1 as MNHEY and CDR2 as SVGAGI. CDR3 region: CASTRGDRGYRETQYF. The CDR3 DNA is TGTGCCAGCACCAGGGGAGACAGGGGGTATCGGGAGACCCAGTACTTC.

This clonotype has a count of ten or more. CDR3 residues: CASSATQTITEAFF. The DNA for the CDR3 is TGTGCCAGCAGCGCCACACAGACTATCACTGAAGCTTTCTTT. The chain recombines TRBV7-2 with TRBJ1-1; D gene uncertain. Trimming took off 5 bases at V and 4 bases at J, with 14 bases between the two ends. The CDR3 runs to 14 residues. Germline lookup yields CDR1 SGHTA and CDR2 FQGNSA.

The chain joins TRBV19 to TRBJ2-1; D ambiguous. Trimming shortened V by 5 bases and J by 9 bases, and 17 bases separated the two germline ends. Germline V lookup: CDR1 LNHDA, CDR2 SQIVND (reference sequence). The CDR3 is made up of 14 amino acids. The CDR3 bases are TGTGCCAGTAGTTATCTGCCAGGCCTCGGTGAGCAGTTCTTC. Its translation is CASSYLPGLGEQFF.

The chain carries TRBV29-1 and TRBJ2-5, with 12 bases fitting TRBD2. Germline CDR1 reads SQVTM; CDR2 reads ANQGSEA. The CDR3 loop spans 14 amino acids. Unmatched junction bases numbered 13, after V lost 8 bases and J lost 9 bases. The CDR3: CSYRTSGTAAPQYF. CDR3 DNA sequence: TGCAGCTATAGGACTAGCGGGACAGCAGCCCCCCAGTACTTC.

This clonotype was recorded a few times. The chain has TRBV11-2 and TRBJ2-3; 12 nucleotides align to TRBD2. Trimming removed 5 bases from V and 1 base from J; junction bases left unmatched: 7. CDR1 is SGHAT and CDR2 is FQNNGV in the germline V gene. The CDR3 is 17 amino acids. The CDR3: CASSPRTSGDGTDTQYF. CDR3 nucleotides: TGTGCCAGCAGCCCACGGACTAGCGGGGACGGCACAGATACGCAGTATTTT.